One and the same sample provided the 12 T cell receptor beta chains below, sequenced in a study of regulatory T cells in long-lasting Graves disease. The time point here: persistent/refractory GD, antithyroid drugs over 5 years with positive TRAb. Extracted PBMC RNA gave rise to the TCR library. The authors built TCR beta libraries using iRepertoire HTBI primers and Arm-PCR of CDR3 regions. Via MiXCR, TCRdb re-called the multiplex PCR reads, giving one row per CDR3 protein. The sample shows 400,000 or so distinct CDR3 sequences, around 21% of them seen only once. The source was peripheral blood mononuclear cells (PBMCs), collected when the disease was refractory, from a patient treated with antithyroid drugs. All receptors derive from a female donor with Graves disease.

A note on this clonotype: This may be a read error: a much more frequent sequence differs by one nucleotide. The chain uses TRBV29-1 and TRBJ1-4; tentative D call: TRBD1 (5 bases). The CDR3 is 14 residues long. Germline values: CDR1 SQVTM, CDR2 ANQGSEA. Trimming took 4 bases from V and 8 from J, leaving 17 bases between them. For the CDR3, the DNA is TGCAGCGTTGCGGGGCTAGGGGTTGAAGAAAAACTGTTTTTT. Its protein product is CSVAGLGVEEKLFF.

This clonotype was seen a handful of times. The chain joins TRBV6-5 to TRBJ2-7; D remains unclear. Germline V gene data show CDR1 as MNHEY and CDR2 as SVGAGI. The ends were cut back, 3 bases at V and 3 bases at J, with 18 bases in the middle. This CDR3 comprises 16 residues. The CDR3 nucleotides are TGTGCCAGCAGTTATGATGGGTCCGACGGTATCTACGAGCAGTACTTC. This codes for CASSYDGSDGIYEQYF.

V gene TRBV4-3 combines with J gene TRBJ1-1; the D is unclear. The CDR3 is made up of 16 amino acids. V was trimmed by 0 bases and J by 5 bases, leaving 16 bases between them. Germline CDR1 reads LGHNA; CDR2 reads YSLEER. This CDR3 is CASSQDEGRGVTEAFF. The DNA of the CDR3 is TGCGCCAGCAGCCAAGACGAGGGCCGGGGTGTTACTGAAGCTTTCTTT.

The rearrangement joins TRBV6-8 to TRBJ2-3; D is ambiguous. The CDR3 totals 18 residues. From germline, CDR1 is MNHGY and CDR2 SAAAGT. V was clipped by 2 bases and J by 0 bases, with 18 bases between them. The CDR3 protein is CASSYDPSVTTSTDTQYF. The CDR3 nucleotides read TGTGCCAGCAGTTACGATCCCTCGGTTACTACTAGCACAGATACGCAGTATTTT.

This clonotype was observed a few times. The rearrangement joins TRBV20-1 to TRBJ2-5, with 8 positions matching TRBD1. With 0 bases clipped from V and 5 bases from J, the junction kept 11 bases outside the gene matches. The CDR3 extends over 16 amino acids. Germline CDR1 DFQATT, CDR2 SNEGSKA (reference sequence). The CDR3 is CSARDPGTGVGETQYF. CDR3 nucleotides: TGCAGTGCTAGAGATCCAGGGACAGGAGTAGGGGAGACCCAGTACTTC.

This chain links TRBV29-1 with TRBJ2-7; no clear D. Trimming cost V 5 bases and J 2 bases, with 7 bases left between them. The CDR3 extends over 11 amino acids. CDR1 SQVTM and CDR2 ANQGSEA come from the germline V gene. The CDR3 bases are TGCAGCGTTTTGGTTACCTACGAGCAGTACTTC. Translation gives CSVLVTYEQYF.

There are a few counts of this clonotype. The chain links TRBV6-4 to TRBJ1-6, with D perhaps matching TRBD1 (5 bases). The V end lost 3 bases, the J end lost 7 bases, and 10 bases lay between the germline ends. The CDR3 is 14 amino acids. From germline, CDR1 is MRHNA and CDR2 SNTAGT. DNA of the CDR3: TGTGCCAGCAGTGAGCGGGACGGCAATTCACCCCTCCACTTT. It encodes CASSERDGNSPLHF.

To note about this clonotype: A much larger clone sits a single nucleotide away, making a read error possible. The CDR3 is CASSFPTGGLQETQYF. DNA for the CDR3: TGTGCCAGCAGTTTCCCGACAGGGGGCCTACAAGAGACCCAGTACTTC. The chain has TRBV28 and TRBJ2-5, with 10 positions matching TRBD1. From germline, CDR1 is MDHEN and CDR2 SYDVKM. This CDR3 has 16 amino acids. The junction had 6 bases not matched to a gene; V was cut back by 3 bases and J by 2 bases.

This clonotype occurred many times. The chain is built from TRBV28 and TRBJ1-5; D is perhaps TRBD1 (5 bases). Trimming left V 2 bases short and J 7 bases short, with 9 bases between. The germline V gene has CDR1 MDHEN and CDR2 SYDVKM. The CDR3 contains 13 residues. This chain's CDR3 is CASSLGGTQPQHF. CDR3 sequence (DNA): TGTGCCAGCAGTTTAGGAGGGACCCAGCCCCAGCATTTT.

The rearrangement links TRBV5-1 to TRBJ1-3; D unclear. Germline V gene data show CDR1 as SGHRS and CDR2 as YFSETQ. The V gene lost 0 bases and the J gene lost 0 bases, with 13 bases spanning the gap. CDR3 length: 17 amino acids. CDR3 bases: TGCGCCAGCAGCTTGGAGACACAAACTATCTCTGGAAACACCATATATTTT. It codes for CASSLETQTISGNTIYF.

V gene TRBV27 combines with J gene TRBJ1-6; D unclear. V was trimmed by 0 bases and J by 4 bases, leaving 13 bases between them. The CDR3 extends over 17 amino acids. Looked up from germline, CDR1 is MNHEY and CDR2 is SMNVEV (reference sequence). CDR3 DNA sequence: TGTGCCAGCAGTTTATCTAGTTTTCCGACTTATAATTCACCCCTCCACTTT. Residues: CASSLSSFPTYNSPLHF.

This clonotype was recorded a few times. This rearrangement joins TRBV6-1 to TRBJ2-2, with D perhaps TRBD2 (5 bases). Trimming left V 6 bases short and J 3 bases short, with 14 bases between. This CDR3 has 15 amino acids. CDR1 MNHNS and CDR2 SASEGT come from the germline V gene. This CDR3 is CASRNQMRDTGELFF. Written as DNA, the CDR3 is TGTGCCAGCAGGAACCAAATGAGGGACACCGGGGAGCTGTTTTTT.